This T cell receptor beta chain was sequenced in a study of OX40 agonist ivuxolimab in advanced cancers. CDR1 is SGHTA, CDR2 FQGNSA, per germline. The CDR3 runs 15 residues. Trimming shortened V by 4 bases and J by 6 bases, and 17 bases separated the two germline ends. The repertoire was sequenced with immunoSEQ multiplex PCR; TCRdb's copy has only in-frame clones and lacks some. The repertoire holds around 80,000 clones, with more than 70% as singletons. The source was CD4+ or CD8+ T cells sorted from blood, collected in a trial of the OX40 agonist ivuxolimab. This sequence was found in an adult with an advanced solid tumor such as melanoma, head and neck, liver or kidney cancer. The gene calls are TRBV7-2 and TRBJ2-3; D perhaps matches TRBD1 (6 bases). CDR3 nucleotides: TGTGCCAGCAGCTCCCTCTATCAGGGGTGGGATACGCAGTATTTT. This sequence encodes CASSSLYQGWDTQYF.